Listed below are T cell receptor beta chains from one sample, sequenced in a study of identical twins. In TCRdb, the 5' RACE reads were re-called with MiXCR into one record per CDR3 protein. The sample includes hundreds of thousands of distinct CDR3 sequences, 18% seen only once; the top ten take about an eighth. The data were also submitted as part of a second study, on T cells expressing NK-cell markers.

Sequenced material: PBMCs. The receptors shown here come from a woman aged 18-29 years in good health. Both conserved end residues are part of each CDR3. A D gene is named only where the DNA matches it firmly. Some rows mark clone size as missing; the rest say once, few, many or name a class of expanded clone.

size | J | V | D | CDR3 | DNA
- | TRBJ2-7 | TRBV11-2 | - | CASEGGNYEQYF | TGTGCCAGCGAGGGGGGAAACTACGAGCAGTACTTC
many | TRBJ2-7 | TRBV6-2/TRBV6-3 | - | CASSYLGGPSYEQYF | TGTGCCAGCAGTTATTTAGGAGGGCCGTCCTACGAGCAGTACTTC
many | TRBJ1-5 | TRBV12-3/TRBV12-4 | TRBD1 | CASSHGRQGLNQPQHF | TGTGCCAGCAGTCACGGCCGACAGGGCCTCAATCAGCCCCAGCATTTT
few | TRBJ1-1 | TRBV7-2 | - | CASSSREYTEAFF | TGTGCCAGCAGCTCCCGCGAGTACACTGAAGCTTTCTTT
few | TRBJ2-3 | TRBV4-3 | - | CASSQDGSEVGYTQYF | TGCGCCAGCAGCCAAGATGGGTCTGAGGTGGGGTATACGCAGTATTTT
few | TRBJ2-7 | TRBV5-1 | - | CASTSGGSSEQYF | TGCGCCAGCACCTCGGGGGGCTCATCCGAGCAGTACTTC
- | TRBJ2-7 | TRBV5-1 | TRBD1 | CASSHDRGLSEQYF | TGCGCCAGCAGCCATGACAGGGGTCTGTCCGAGCAGTACTTC
many | TRBJ2-1 | TRBV5-1 | - | CASSLENSINEQFF | TGCGCCAGCAGCTTGGAGAATAGCATCAATGAGCAGTTCTTC
few | TRBJ2-1 | TRBV10-1 | TRBD1 | CASRMTGGNEQFF | TGCGCCAGCAGAATGACAGGGGGCAATGAGCAGTTCTTC
many | TRBJ2-7 | TRBV12-3/TRBV12-4 | TRBD1 | CASSPGQGDVNEQYF | TGTGCCAGCAGTCCGGGACAGGGGGATGTAAACGAGCAGTACTTC
few | TRBJ2-7 | TRBV20-1 | - | CSARMSSEQYF | TGCAGTGCCCGTATGTCTTCCGAGCAGTACTTC
many | TRBJ1-2 | TRBV3-1 | - | CASSQDVTAHYGYTF | TGTGCCAGCAGCCAAGATGTGACAGCCCACTATGGCTACACCTTC
few | TRBJ2-1 | TRBV6-5 | TRBD2 | CASSYGLWRSGRVNEQFF | TGTGCCAGCAGTTATGGCCTGTGGAGAAGCGGGAGGGTCAATGAGCAGTTCTTC
few | TRBJ2-7 | TRBV7-8 | TRBD2 | CASSVRLAYYEQYF | TGTGCCAGCAGCGTGAGACTAGCTTACTACGAGCAGTACTTC
- | TRBJ2-7 | TRBV9 | - | CASSVGRGSYEQYF | TGTGCCAGCAGCGTAGGTCGGGGTTCCTACGAGCAGTACTTC
- | TRBJ2-1 | TRBV20-1 | - | CSAERGPSYNEQFF | TGCAGTGCCGAGAGAGGGCCATCCTACAATGAGCAGTTCTTC
- | TRBJ1-2 | TRBV7-2 | - | CASSLDRQDGYTF | TGTGCCAGCAGCTTAGACAGGCAGGATGGCTACACCTTC
few | TRBJ1-1 | TRBV5-1 | - | CASSRAGGLMNTEAFF | TGCGCCAGCAGTCGTGCCGGCGGACTCATGAACACTGAAGCTTTCTTT
- | TRBJ2-3 | TRBV7-2 | TRBD1 | CASSLEAGGITDTQYF | TGTGCCAGCAGCTTAGAGGCAGGGGGTATCACAGATACGCAGTATTTT
- | TRBJ1-1 | TRBV3-1 | - | CASSQDLRRLKF | TGTGCCAGCAGCCAAGATTTAAGAAGACTGAAGTTT
- | TRBJ2-7 | TRBV2 | - | CASSEGRLMMYEQYF | TGTGCCAGCAGTGAAGGAAGACTTATGATGTACGAGCAGTACTTC
- | TRBJ2-2 | TRBV12-3/TRBV12-4 | - | CASSFRQGAGELFF | TGTGCCAGCAGTTTTCGGCAGGGAGCCGGGGAGCTGTTTTTT
- | TRBJ2-5 | TRBV7-9 | TRBD2 | CASSPSPGLLQETQYF | TGTGCCAGCAGCCCGTCACCGGGACTACTCCAAGAGACCCAGTACTTC
few | TRBJ1-1 | TRBV12-3/TRBV12-4 | - | CASRRSRDRSDAEAFF | TGTGCCAGCAGGCGATCCCGAGACAGGTCGGATGCTGAAGCTTTCTTT
- | TRBJ2-3 | TRBV5-1 | - | CASGPGQAGDTQYF | TGCGCCAGCGGGCCGGGGCAGGCAGGAGATACGCAGTATTTT
- | TRBJ2-1 | TRBV6-2/TRBV6-3 | - | CASSYSVRESSYNEQFF | TGTGCCAGCAGTTACTCCGTCCGGGAGAGCTCCTACAATGAGCAGTTCTTC